This T cell receptor (beta chain) is drawn from a study of control samples from healthy donors and cancer patients. Per germline, CDR1 MDHEN and CDR2 SYDVKM. The CDR3 has 15 amino acids. The J segment lost 8 bases and the V segment lost 4 bases, leaving 9 bases of the junction unmatched. Measured with immunoSEQ multiplex PCR; TCRdb has only the in-frame clones, and not every one. There are some 120,000 clones in the sample; 90% to 95% occur only once, and 1.5% to 2% lies in the top ten. Sequenced: PBMCs. The chain recombines TRBV28 with TRBJ2-1; 9 positions agree with TRBD2. The sequence came from a man in his forties or fifties with head and neck cancer. CDR3: CASSSGTAGGYEQFF. In DNA form, the CDR3 reads TGTGCCAGCAGTTCCGGTACAGCGGGGGGCTATGAGCAGTTCTTC.